This T cell receptor beta chain derives from a study of siplizumab effects on memory and regulatory T cells. This clone was seen a few times. Its antigen is still unknown. Other DNA sequences in the same sample also yield this CDR3. Overall study results and limits: Siplizumab significantly lowered the alloreactive sequences that could be traced to unstimulated CD4+ memory cells. Confirmatory evidence of suppressive function in proliferating siplizumab-culture Tregs was not obtained. Naive T cells appeared more varied than memory cells and looked like key alloresponse contributors.

Each sample yielded approximately 92,000 assayed TCR templates. Clones were sequenced by immunoSEQ multiplex PCR, and TCRdb holds only the in-frame ones, with some missing. The data show roughly 60,000 clones, 85% to 95% seen once. The CDR3 is 14 residues long. Looked up from germline, CDR1 is SNHLY and CDR2 is FYNNEI. The ends were cut back, 7 bases at V and 2 bases at J, with 9 bases in the middle. Input material: CD8+ T cells sorted from blood. This sequence joins TRBV2 and TRBJ2-6; D not certain. The sequence was collected from a human donor in good health. The CDR3 nucleotides read TGTGCCAGCACCCGTGAGGCTGGGGCCAACGTCCTGACTTTC. Protein product: CASTREAGANVLTF.